This is a list of T cell receptor beta chains from one sample in a study of blood T cell repertoires in COVID-19. Sequencing used immunoSEQ multiplex PCR; TCRdb keeps in-frame clones, though not all of them. The sample carries 60,000 to 70,000 clones, 80% to 85% recorded once. The sequenced sample was peripheral blood. These receptors came from a human donor in a cohort sampled during active COVID-19. Both conserved end residues are part of each CDR3. The D gene is left open where the match is weak. Some rows have no size entry. The others give once, few or many, or a class for an expanded clone.

D gene,J gene,V gene,clone size,CDR3 DNA,CDR3 protein
.,TRBJ2-6,TRBV24-1,.,TGTGCCACCAGCAGGTCAACACACTCTGGGGCCAACGTCCTGACTTTC,CATSRSTHSGANVLTF
TRBD1,TRBJ2-1,TRBV7-2,.,TGTGCCAGCAGCCTCCTTTGGGTCGGGACAGGCTACAATGAGCAGTTCTTC,CASSLLWVGTGYNEQFF
.,TRBJ2-1,TRBV7-8,.,TGTGCCAGCAGCTTCTCGCGGAGTAGGTCCTCCTACAATGAGCAGTTCTTC,CASSFSRSRSSYNEQFF
.,TRBJ2-7,TRBV9,.,TGTGCCAGCAGCGTAGGTGTGGGCAGGACCTACGAGCAGTACTTC,CASSVGVGRTYEQYF
.,TRBJ2-5,TRBV14,.,TGTGCCAGCAGCCTAGGGGCGGTGAGCACACAAGAGACCCAGTACTTC,CASSLGAVSTQETQYF
TRBD1,TRBJ1-1,TRBV5-1,.,TGCGCCAGCACCTCAGGACAGGGGTCGAACACTGAAGCTTTCTTT,CASTSGQGSNTEAFF
.,TRBJ1-6,TRBV2,.,TGTGCCAGCAGCGGCTCGACAGGCTCGAATTCACCCCTCCACTTT,CASSGSTGSNSPLHF
TRBD1,TRBJ2-7,TRBV5-1,.,TGCGCCAGCCGAGAGGGGGCAGGGGAGCAGTACTTC,CASREGAGEQYF
.,TRBJ1-2,TRBV29-1,.,TGCAGCGTCGCCGGTACAGGATCTTATGGCTACACCTTC,CSVAGTGSYGYTF
.,TRBJ2-7,TRBV5-1,.,TGCGCCAGCAGCGGCGGGACCAGACACTACGAGCAGTACTTC,CASSGGTRHYEQYF
.,TRBJ1-1,TRBV28,.,TGTGCCAGCAGTCTTCGCGCCTCGCGGGAACCCGAAGCTTTCTTT,CASSLRASREPEAFF
TRBD2,TRBJ2-6,TRBV7-2,once,TGTGCCAGCAGCCGCACGGGGGGGGGATCCTCTGGGGCCAACGTCCTGACTTTC,CASSRTGGGSSGANVLTF
TRBD1,TRBJ1-1,TRBV19,.,TGTGCCAGTAGGAGGGGGGACAGGAATACTGAAGCTTTCTTT,CASRRGDRNTEAFF
TRBD1,TRBJ2-5,TRBV2,.,TGTGCCAGCACACGAGAACAAGGACAGGGGAGACTGGAGACCCAGTACTTC,CASTREQGQGRLETQYF
.,TRBJ1-1,TRBV5-1,.,TGCGCCAGCAGCTCGGACCCAGGGTATCCTGAAGCTTTCTTT,CASSSDPGYPEAFF
TRBD2,TRBJ2-7,TRBV7-6,.,TGTGCCAGCAGCCAACGGACTAGCGGGGGGATCGAGCAGTACTTC,CASSQRTSGGIEQYF
TRBD1,TRBJ2-7,TRBV5-4,.,TGTGCCAGCAGCCAAGGGGGGGGACAGGGCCTCGAGCAGTACTTC,CASSQGGGQGLEQYF
.,TRBJ2-3,TRBV5-1,.,TGCGCCAGCAGCTTGTGGGGCGGGACCAGAGATACGCAGTATTTT,CASSLWGGTRDTQYF
.,TRBJ1-6,TRBV6-2/TRBV6-3,few,TGTGCCAGCAGCCAGAGTTCACCCCTCCACTTT,CASSQSSPLHF
TRBD1,TRBJ1-6,TRBV5-1,.,TGCGCCAGCAGCATACAGGGGAATGATAGGTCACCCCTCCACTTT,CASSIQGNDRSPLHF
.,TRBJ2-7,TRBV11-3,.,TGTGCCAGCAGCTTAGGGCAGATTTCCTACGAGCAGTACTTC,CASSLGQISYEQYF
TRBD1,TRBJ1-6,TRBV7-8,.,TGTGCCAGCAGCTTTGGGACAGTTAATTCACCCCTCCACTTT,CASSFGTVNSPLHF
TRBD2,TRBJ2-3,TRBV3-1/TRBV3-2,.,TGTGCCAGCAGCCAAACTAGCGCCCCGAGGGATACGCAGTATTTT,CASSQTSAPRDTQYF
.,TRBJ1-6,TRBV6-6,.,TGTGCCAGCAGTGCCCCCGTGAGCAATTCACCCCTCCACTTT,CASSAPVSNSPLHF
.,TRBJ1-4,TRBV30,.,TGTGCCTGGCGGTCGTCGGGTGAAAAACTGTTTTTT,CAWRSSGEKLFF
.,TRBJ1-1,TRBV3-1/TRBV3-2,.,TGTGCCAGCAGGAGGGCGGACACTGAAGCTTTCTTT,CASRRADTEAFF
.,TRBJ2-5,TRBV3-1/TRBV3-2,.,TGTGCCAGCAGCCCTCCCACCGGGGTCGGTCTAGAGACCCAGTACTTC,CASSPPTGVGLETQYF
.,TRBJ2-6,TRBV5-8,.,TGTGCCAGCAGCCTGCCATACTACTCTGGGGCCAACGTCCTGACTTTC,CASSLPYYSGANVLTF
.,TRBJ2-2,TRBV7-9,.,TGTGCCAGCAGCCCCTCGAGCTTCACCGGGGAGCTGTTTTTT,CASSPSSFTGELFF
TRBD1,TRBJ1-2,TRBV6-5,.,TGTGCCAGCATTACCGGGACAGGGGCGAGTGGCTACACCTTC,CASITGTGASGYTF
.,TRBJ2-7,TRBV29-1,.,TGCAGCGTTGTCGTCGGGCTTGGGCAGGGTGACGAGCAGTACTTC,CSVVVGLGQGDEQYF
.,TRBJ1-3,TRBV4-1,.,TGCGCCAGCAGCCAATATTCGGGGGACTCTGGAAACACCATATATTTT,CASSQYSGDSGNTIYF
.,TRBJ2-1,TRBV20-1,.,TGCAGTGCTAGTGACGTACAGAGCTCCTACAATGAGCAGTTCTTC,CSASDVQSSYNEQFF
TRBD2,TRBJ2-5,TRBV4-1,.,TGCGCCAGCAGCCAACACTCCGGGACTAGTGGCGGAGAGACCCAGTACTTC,CASSQHSGTSGGETQYF
TRBD1,TRBJ1-6,TRBV3-1/TRBV3-2,.,TGTGCCAGCAGCTCGAACAGGGACAGGACGACACCCCTCCACTTT,CASSSNRDRTTPLHF
TRBD1,TRBJ1-2,TRBV27,.,TGTGCCAGCAGTTCTTTAAGGACAGGGTATGGCTACACCTTC,CASSSLRTGYGYTF
TRBD1,TRBJ1-1,TRBV5-1,.,TGCGCCAGCAGCCCAAACAGGGGGATCACTGAAGCTTTCTTT,CASSPNRGITEAFF
.,TRBJ1-3,TRBV5-4,.,TGTGCCAGCAGCTTGGACAGGGCTGGAAACACCATATATTTT,CASSLDRAGNTIYF
.,TRBJ1-4,TRBV6-5,.,TGTGCCAGCAGACGTACTTCGGGTTTCAGTGAAAAACTGTTTTTT,CASRRTSGFSEKLFF
.,TRBJ2-5,TRBV7-9,few,TGTGCCAGCAGCTTAGCTGGCGCGAGGGGGGAGACCCAGTACTTC,CASSLAGARGETQYF
.,TRBJ2-5,TRBV12-3/TRBV12-4,few,TGTGCCAGCAGTTTGGACCGGCGGGGGACCCAGTACTTC,CASSLDRRGTQYF
TRBD1,TRBJ2-6,TRBV7-2,once,TGTGCCAGCAGCACCTCAGGGGGCGCTGGGGCCAACGTCCTGACTTTC,CASSTSGGAGANVLTF
.,TRBJ1-1,TRBV7-9,.,TGTGCCAGCAGCTTAGCGGCCAGCCGGGACACTGAAGCTTTCTTT,CASSLAASRDTEAFF
.,TRBJ2-3,TRBV3-1/TRBV3-2,.,TGTGCCAGCAGCCAGGGCCGGGGGGCCACAGATACGCAGTATTTT,CASSQGRGATDTQYF
TRBD1,TRBJ2-3,TRBV5-8,.,TGTGCCAGCAGCGACAGGGAACGGGATACGCAGTATTTT,CASSDRERDTQYF
TRBD1,TRBJ1-1,TRBV6-1,.,TGTGCCAGCAGTGAACCCCCAGGGGGTTACACTGAAGCTTTCTTT,CASSEPPGGYTEAFF
.,TRBJ2-3,TRBV15,once,TGTGCCACCAGCAGCAGGTTCTCTAGCACAGATACGCAGTATTTT,CATSSRFSSTDTQYF
TRBD1,TRBJ1-2,TRBV6-6,.,TGTGCCAGCAGTGGCCGGGACAGGGGGGACTATGGCTACACCTTC,CASSGRDRGDYGYTF
.,TRBJ1-5,TRBV6-5,.,TGTGCCAGCAGTTACGGGGGAGGGAGCAATCAGCCCCAGCATTTT,CASSYGGGSNQPQHF
.,TRBJ1-4,TRBV4-3,once,TGCGCCAGCAGCCAAGTTGGGGGGACTAATGAAAAACTGTTTTTT,CASSQVGGTNEKLFF
TRBD1,TRBJ2-5,TRBV7-8,.,TGTGCCAGCAGCGACTCGGGACAGGTCATAGAGACCCAGTACTTC,CASSDSGQVIETQYF
TRBD1,TRBJ1-6,TRBV7-2,.,TGTGCCAGCAGCTCACGACAGGGAATGGCTTCACCCCTCCACTTT,CASSSRQGMASPLHF
TRBD1,TRBJ2-2,TRBV6-5,.,TGTGCCAGCAGTTACTACGACAGGGGGTCGACCGGGGAGCTGTTTTTT,CASSYYDRGSTGELFF
TRBD1,TRBJ2-7,TRBV27,.,TGTGCCAGCAGTTTCTCGGGACAGGGGGCCTACGAGCAGTACTTC,CASSFSGQGAYEQYF
.,TRBJ1-4,TRBV28,.,TGTGCCAGCAGTTTCCTCTTGATGAAAGATCCGGGAAAACTGTTTTTT,CASSFLLMKDPGKLFF
TRBD1,TRBJ1-5,TRBV12-3/TRBV12-4,.,TGTGCCAGCAGTCGACAGGGGAATCAGCCCCAGCATTTT,CASSRQGNQPQHF
.,TRBJ1-1,TRBV6-5,.,TGTGCCAGCAGTTACGGGGGCGGGTACACTGAAGCTTTCTTT,CASSYGGGYTEAFF
.,TRBJ2-7,TRBV2,.,TGTGCCAGCAGAAGGGGTTACGAGCAGTACTTC,CASRRGYEQYF
.,TRBJ2-3,TRBV21-1,.,TGTGCCAGCGAGGGACTAGATGTAGGAGCAGATACGCAGTATTTT,CASEGLDVGADTQYF